These T cell receptor beta chains were read from a single sample in a study of T-cell memory formation after mild COVID-19. TCRdb processed the 5' RACE reads anew with MiXCR; each CDR3 protein has one entry. The repertoire holds 130,000 to 150,000 distinct CDR3 sequences, roughly 21% seen once, with 2% to 2.5% in the top ten. The sequenced sample consisted of PBMCs or a T cell subset sorted from them (not recorded which). The receptors were sampled from an adult woman who had mild COVID-19 (a few samples of this study predate the infection). Cell type and time point are not known. Both conserved end residues are part of each CDR3. A D gene is named only where the DNA matches it firmly. Expanded clones get a size class; other rows say once, few or many, or leave the size out.

abundance: once; v_gene: TRBV14; d_gene: .; j_gene: TRBJ2-3; CDR3aa: CASSQGLPTDTQYF; CDR3nt: TGTGCCAGCAGCCAAGGTCTTCCCACAGATACGCAGTATTTT
abundance: .; v_gene: TRBV5-1; d_gene: .; j_gene: TRBJ1-2; CDR3aa: CASSSQSGGNYGYTF; CDR3nt: TGCGCCAGCAGCTCCCAATCCGGTGGAAACTATGGCTACACCTTC
abundance: .; v_gene: TRBV20-1; d_gene: TRBD2; j_gene: TRBJ2-7; CDR3aa: CSARDTTSGGSTYEQYF; CDR3nt: TGCAGTGCTAGAGATACGACTAGCGGGGGGTCCACCTACGAGCAGTACTTC
abundance: .; v_gene: TRBV6-2/TRBV6-3; d_gene: .; j_gene: TRBJ2-7; CDR3aa: CASSQTPYEQYF; CDR3nt: TGTGCCAGCAGCCAAACCCCCTACGAGCAGTACTTC
abundance: .; v_gene: TRBV6-5; d_gene: TRBD1; j_gene: TRBJ1-1; CDR3aa: CASSGTGAGDTEAFF; CDR3nt: TGTGCCAGCAGTGGTACAGGGGCGGGGGACACTGAAGCTTTCTTT
abundance: medium-sized; v_gene: TRBV12-3/TRBV12-4; d_gene: .; j_gene: TRBJ1-2; CDR3aa: CASSHGLLSGYTF; CDR3nt: TGTGCCAGCAGCCACGGACTGTTAAGCGGCTACACCTTC
abundance: many; v_gene: TRBV4-2; d_gene: .; j_gene: TRBJ2-1; CDR3aa: CASSQDRNLGEQFF; CDR3nt: TGTGCCAGCAGCCAAGATCGGAATTTGGGGGAGCAGTTCTTC
abundance: .; v_gene: TRBV11-2; d_gene: .; j_gene: TRBJ2-2; CDR3aa: CASIMYPGELFF; CDR3nt: TGTGCCAGCATAATGTATCCCGGGGAGCTGTTTTTT
abundance: few; v_gene: TRBV29-1; d_gene: .; j_gene: TRBJ1-1; CDR3aa: CSVASLGQSNTEAFF; CDR3nt: TGCAGCGTTGCATCTTTGGGGCAGTCCAACACTGAAGCTTTCTTT
abundance: few; v_gene: TRBV20-1; d_gene: .; j_gene: TRBJ2-3; CDR3aa: CSAREMGSGTDTQYF; CDR3nt: TGCAGTGCTAGAGAGATGGGTAGCGGGACAGACACGCAGTATTTT
abundance: .; v_gene: TRBV7-3; d_gene: .; j_gene: TRBJ2-1; CDR3aa: CASSLSLPRGGEQFF; CDR3nt: TGTGCCAGCAGCTTATCACTCCCTAGAGGGGGTGAGCAGTTCTTC
abundance: few; v_gene: TRBV5-1; d_gene: .; j_gene: TRBJ2-5; CDR3aa: CASSLMFETQYF; CDR3nt: TGCGCCAGCAGCTTGATGTTCGAGACCCAGTACTTC
abundance: many; v_gene: TRBV5-1; d_gene: .; j_gene: TRBJ2-1; CDR3aa: CASSLEAVSYNEQFF; CDR3nt: TGCGCCAGCAGCTTGGAAGCGGTCTCCTACAATGAGCAGTTCTTC
abundance: few; v_gene: TRBV7-9; d_gene: TRBD1; j_gene: TRBJ1-3; CDR3aa: CAGRTGSSGNTIYF; CDR3nt: TGTGCCGGTAGGACAGGCTCCTCTGGAAACACCATATATTTT
abundance: few; v_gene: TRBV5-1; d_gene: TRBD1; j_gene: TRBJ2-7; CDR3aa: CASRPYGQGYEQYF; CDR3nt: TGCGCCAGCAGGCCATATGGACAGGGTTACGAGCAGTACTTC
abundance: .; v_gene: TRBV5-1; d_gene: .; j_gene: TRBJ2-5; CDR3aa: CASSLGEGLETQYF; CDR3nt: TGCGCCAGCAGCTTGGGAGAGGGCTTGGAGACCCAGTACTTC
abundance: .; v_gene: TRBV20-1; d_gene: TRBD2; j_gene: TRBJ2-5; CDR3aa: CSARQIGTSGRGGETQYF; CDR3nt: TGCAGTGCTAGGCAAATCGGGACTAGCGGGAGAGGGGGAGAGACCCAGTACTTC
abundance: .; v_gene: TRBV2; d_gene: TRBD2; j_gene: TRBJ2-1; CDR3aa: CASSRASGSGNEQFF; CDR3nt: TGTGCCAGCAGTAGAGCTAGCGGGAGCGGGAATGAGCAGTTCTTC
abundance: few; v_gene: TRBV29-1; d_gene: .; j_gene: TRBJ2-3; CDR3aa: CSVGGARTGSPDTQYF; CDR3nt: TGCAGCGTGGGGGGGGCCAGGACAGGGAGTCCAGATACGCAGTATTTT
abundance: few; v_gene: TRBV12-3/TRBV12-4; d_gene: TRBD1; j_gene: TRBJ2-5; CDR3aa: CASSTRQGKGETQYF; CDR3nt: TGTGCCAGCAGTACACGACAGGGGAAAGGGGAGACCCAGTACTTC
abundance: many; v_gene: TRBV7-8; d_gene: .; j_gene: TRBJ1-1; CDR3aa: CASSPWTDWGTEAFF; CDR3nt: TGTGCCAGCAGCCCGTGGACAGACTGGGGCACTGAAGCTTTCTTT
abundance: few; v_gene: TRBV5-5; d_gene: .; j_gene: TRBJ2-3; CDR3aa: CASSLGGDHTDTQYF; CDR3nt: TGTGCCAGCAGCTTGGGAGGGGACCACACAGATACGCAGTATTTT
abundance: .; v_gene: TRBV5-1; d_gene: TRBD1; j_gene: TRBJ2-7; CDR3aa: CASSLGHRDSSYEQYF; CDR3nt: TGCGCCAGCAGCTTGGGTCACCGGGACAGCTCCTACGAGCAGTACTTC
abundance: few; v_gene: TRBV7-2; d_gene: TRBD2; j_gene: TRBJ2-3; CDR3aa: CATSGRESPDTQYF; CDR3nt: TGTGCCACCTCGGGGAGGGAGTCCCCAGATACGCAGTATTTT
abundance: .; v_gene: TRBV6-5; d_gene: .; j_gene: TRBJ1-3; CDR3aa: CASSYWAGGNTIYF; CDR3nt: TGTGCCAGCAGTTACTGGGCCGGGGGAAACACCATATATTTT
abundance: few; v_gene: TRBV2; d_gene: .; j_gene: TRBJ2-1; CDR3aa: CASSGRERSSYNEQFF; CDR3nt: TGTGCCAGCAGTGGTAGGGAGCGGAGCTCCTACAATGAGCAGTTCTTC
abundance: few; v_gene: TRBV20-1; d_gene: .; j_gene: TRBJ2-1; CDR3aa: CSATARVSSNEQFF; CDR3nt: TGCAGTGCTACAGCGCGGGTCTCCTCCAATGAGCAGTTCTTC